Shown below are 19 T cell receptor beta chains from a single sample sequenced in a study of OX40 agonist ivuxolimab in advanced cancers. TCRdb's copy holds only in-frame clones and misses some; the assay was immunoSEQ multiplex PCR. The sample holds around 80,000 clones; about 88% are singletons and the top ten take around 2.5%. This specimen consisted of CD4+ or CD8+ T cells sorted from blood, obtained in a trial of the OX40 agonist ivuxolimab. The origin of the receptors is an adult with an advanced solid tumor such as melanoma, head and neck, liver or kidney cancer.

The chain uses TRBV11-2 and TRBJ1-2; D is ambiguous. The CDR3 totals 15 residues. CDR1 is SGHAT and CDR2 is FQNNGV in the germline V gene. Deletions cut 5 bases from V and 5 bases from J, with 18 bases between. The CDR3 DNA reads TGTGCCAGCAGCCCCCAGGCCTCGGGAGGTTATGGCTACACCTTC. Residues: CASSPQASGGYGYTF.

The chain has TRBV18 and TRBJ1-1; the D gene is possibly TRBD1 (5 bases). With 0 bases removed from V and 2 bases from J, the gap between germline ends came to 7 bases. Germline lookup yields CDR1 KGHSH and CDR2 LQKENI. CDR3 length equals 14 residues. The CDR3 bases are TGTGCCAGCTCACCACCGGGACCAAACACTGAAGCTTTCTTT. This gives the protein CASSPPGPNTEAFF.

This chain joins TRBV5-1 and TRBJ2-6, with D tentatively TRBD1 or TRBD2 (5 bases each). The germline gives CDR1 SGHRS, CDR2 YFSETQ. This CDR3 spans 18 amino acids. The V gene lost 5 bases and the J gene lost 3 bases, with 21 bases spanning the gap. The CDR3: CASSPLQGKGSGANVLTF. DNA of the CDR3: TGCGCCAGCAGTCCCCTTCAGGGAAAAGGGAGTGGGGCCAACGTCCTGACTTTC.

The V and J genes are TRBV28 and TRBJ1-5; 12 bases are a match to TRBD1. V shed 5 bases and J 5 bases; nucleotides not matched to a gene: 4. The CDR3 loop spans 15 amino acids. Germline assignment: CDR1 MDHEN and CDR2 SYDVKM. The CDR3 DNA sequence: TGTGCCAGCAGTCCGGGACAGGGGGCTGATCAGCCCCAGCATTTT. Its translation: CASSPGQGADQPQHF.

The count of this clone is one. This chain uses TRBV28 with TRBJ1-5; tentatively, D is TRBD1 (5 bases). V lost 2 bases and J lost 1, with 9 bases in between. CDR3 length: 15 amino acids. Per germline, CDR1 MDHEN and CDR2 SYDVKM. For the CDR3, the DNA is TGTGCCAGCAGTTTAACAGGTCTAAGCAATCAGCCCCAGCATTTT. It encodes CASSLTGLSNQPQHF.

This chain connects TRBV10-2 to TRBJ1-3, with 9 bases matching TRBD1. The germline gives CDR1 WSHSY, CDR2 SAAADI. The CDR3 is made up of 15 amino acids. Losses at the gene ends were 6 bases for V and 1 base for J; bases not matched to a gene: 4. The CDR3 nucleotides are TGCGCCAGCAGCGCGACAGGGGGTTCTGGAAACACCATATATTTT. This encodes CASSATGGSGNTIYF.

V gene TRBV6-6 combines with J gene TRBJ1-1, with 10 bases identical to TRBD1. The CDR3 loop spans 16 amino acids. Trimming cost V 0 bases and J 8 bases; bases outside gene matches: 9. CDR1 is MNHNY, CDR2 SVGAGI, per germline (reference sequence). CDR3 amino acids: CASSYSPGQGLQEAFF. The CDR3 DNA is TGTGCCAGCAGTTACTCACCGGGACAGGGGCTCCAAGAAGCTTTCTTT.

The V gene is TRBV6-4, the J gene TRBJ1-5; D ambiguous. The V and J ends lost 6 bases and 6 bases respectively, with 15 bases between them. The CDR3 runs 14 residues. The V gene's germline CDR1 is MRHNA and CDR2 SNTAGT. The CDR3 nucleotides are TGTGCCAGCAGGGACGGTCTATCGGGTCAGCCCCAGCATTTT. Translation: CASRDGLSGQPQHF.

This clone has just a few counts. This chain links TRBV30 with TRBJ1-1, with D unclear. Per the germline V gene, CDR1 is GTSNPN and CDR2 is SVGIG (reference sequence). The CDR3 length is 12 residues. V was shortened by 4 bases and J by 3 bases, with 9 bases between the two germline ends. The CDR3 DNA sequence: TGTGCCTGGACGATCGGGGACACTGAAGCTTTCTTT. This sequence encodes CAWTIGDTEAFF. Using reference TRBV30 and TRBJ1-1 for the parts outside the CDR3, the full variable domain is SQTIHQWPATLVQPVGSPLSLECTVEGTSNPNLYWYRQAAGRGLQLLFYSVGIGQISSEVPQNLSASRPQDRQFILSSKKLLLSDSGFYLCAWTIGDTEAFFGQGTRLTVV.

In nucleotides, the CDR3 is TGTGCCAGCAGCTTGGGAGGGGATGGCTACACCTTC. Its translation is CASSLGGDGYTF. The V and J genes are TRBV5-4 and TRBJ1-2; tentatively, D is TRBD1 (5 bases). Trimming left V 0 bases short and J 6 bases short, with 6 bases between. The CDR3 contains 12 residues. CDR1 and CDR2 (germline): SGHNT, YYREEE (reference sequence).

This chain links TRBV18 with TRBJ2-1; 10 positions agree with TRBD2. Unmatched junction bases numbered 4, after V lost 5 bases and J lost 3 bases. Germline lookup yields CDR1 KGHSH and CDR2 LQKENI. This CDR3 is built from 15 residues. CDR3 DNA: TGTGCCAGCTCATCTCTAGCGGGGGACTACAATGAGCAGTTCTTC. Protein: CASSSLAGDYNEQFF. The whole variable domain, remainder taken from reference TRBV18 and TRBJ2-1, is NAGVMQNPRHLVRRRGQEARLRCSPMKGHSHVYWYRQLPEEGLKFMVYLQKENIIDESGMPKERFSAEFPKEGPSILRIQQVVRGDSAAYFCASSSLAGDYNEQFFGPGTRLTVL.

The chain couples TRBV19 to TRBJ1-2, with 12 bases lining up with TRBD1. This CDR3 contains 15 residues. Trimming removed 5 bases from V and 8 bases from J; junction bases left unmatched: 9. Germline V gene lookup returns CDR1 LNHDA and CDR2 SQIVND (reference sequence). The CDR3 bases are TGTGCCAGTAGTTCGCGGGACAGGGGGCTTGGAGGCTACACCTTC. Translated, it gives CASSSRDRGLGGYTF.

The DNA for the CDR3 is TGTGCCAGCGGGGGACAGGGGAGAGGATTAGAAAAACTGTTTTTT. Protein sequence: CASGGQGRGLEKLFF. This chain connects TRBV7-2 to TRBJ1-4; 10 bases match TRBD1. V dropped 8 bases and J dropped 8; count of bases not matched to a gene: 11. Looked up from germline, CDR1 is SGHTA and CDR2 is FQGNSA. The CDR3 loop spans 15 amino acids. Based on the CDR3 plus reference TRBV7-2 and TRBJ1-4, the full variable domain is GAGVSQSPSNKVTEKGKDVELRCDPISGHTALYWYRQSLGQGLEFLIYFQGNSAPDKSGLPSDRFSAERTGGSVSTLTIQRTQQEDSAVYLCASGGQGRGLEKLFFGSGTQLSVL.

The chain carries TRBV18 and TRBJ2-5; 7 bases fit TRBD1. The ends lost 2 bases at V and 4 bases at J; junction bases unmatched: 4. This CDR3 spans 14 amino acids. Per the germline V gene, CDR1 is KGHSH and CDR2 is LQKENI. CDR3 in amino acids: CASSPRGPGETQYF. The CDR3 DNA is TGTGCCAGCTCACCAAGGGGGCCGGGAGAGACCCAGTACTTC. The entire variable domain, with the rest obtained from reference TRBV18 and TRBJ2-5, is as follows: NAGVMQNPRHLVRRRGQEARLRCSPMKGHSHVYWYRQLPEEGLKFMVYLQKENIIDESGMPKERFSAEFPKEGPSILRIQQVVRGDSAAYFCASSPRGPGETQYFGPGTRLLVL.

This chain links TRBV11-3 with TRBJ2-4; tentative D call: TRBD2 (6 bases). The germline V and J ends were trimmed by 5 bases and 0 bases, with 14 bases remaining between them. This CDR3 contains 16 residues. Germline lookup yields CDR1 SGHNT and CDR2 YENEEA. The DNA of the CDR3 is TGTGCCAGCAGCCCTGGCGGGGCGTCAGCCAAAAACATTCAGTACTTC. Its translation: CASSPGGASAKNIQYF.

The chain employs TRBV29-1 and TRBJ2-2; TRBD1 agrees at 9 bases. Trimming at V came to 3 bases and at J to 9 bases, leaving 8 bases not matched to a gene. Germline loops: CDR1 SQVTM, CDR2 ANQGSEA. The CDR3 loop spans 14 amino acids. The CDR3 region has the DNA TGCAGCGTTGAGGACAGGGGCTCGGACCGGGAGCTGTTTTTT. This encodes CSVEDRGSDRELFF.

The chain joins TRBV4-3 to TRBJ1-1, with TRBD1 as a possible D gene (5 bases). V lost 5 bases and J lost 4, with 14 bases in between. The germline V gene encodes CDR1 LGHNA and CDR2 YSLEER. CDR3 length equals 14 residues. The CDR3 sequence is CASSNWGEVTEAFF. The DNA for the CDR3 is TGCGCCAGCAGCAATTGGGGCGAGGTCACTGAAGCTTTCTTT.

CDR3 DNA: TGTGCCAGCAGCTTAGCTGGACAGGGGGGCGGCACAGATACGCAGTATTTT. This gives the protein CASSLAGQGGGTDTQYF. The chain recombines TRBV11-3 with TRBJ2-3; 10 bases fit TRBD1. The CDR3 is made up of 17 amino acids. The germline V gene encodes CDR1 SGHNT and CDR2 YENEEA. The ends lost 1 base at V and 1 base at J; junction bases unmatched: 5.

The chain combines TRBV6-5 with TRBJ1-6; the D gene is possibly TRBD1 (5 bases). Germline V gene data show CDR1 as MNHEY and CDR2 as SVGAGI. V gave up 0 bases and J gave up 8 bases, with 11 bases separating them. The CDR3 contains 15 residues. The CDR3 DNA reads TGTGCCAGCAGTTACTCGATAGGGGACGATTCACCCCTCCACTTT. Translated: CASSYSIGDDSPLHF.